Listed below are T cell receptor beta chains from one sample, sequenced in a study of T cells in Graves' hyperthyroidism and ophthalmopathy. TCRdb fed the multiplex PCR reads into MiXCR, producing one record per CDR3 protein. This table holds about 420,000 distinct CDR3 sequences, roughly 13% found once. Source material: blood. The receptors here all came from a woman aged 18 to 35 with Graves' hyperthyroidism. The CDR3 runs from the conserved cysteine through the conserved F or W. The D gene is left open where the match is weak. Some rows mark clone size as missing; the rest say once, few, many or name a class of expanded clone.

D gene | J gene | V gene | clone size | CDR3 protein | CDR3 DNA
TRBD1 | TRBJ2-6 | TRBV28 | few | CASSPGQGVPGANVLTF | TGTGCCAGCAGTCCGGGACAGGGGGTCCCTGGGGCCAACGTCCTGACTTTC
TRBD1 | TRBJ2-7 | TRBV7-9 | many | CASSFGDSLDYEQYF | TGTGCCAGCAGTTTCGGGGACAGCCTGGACTACGAGCAGTACTTC
TRBD2 | TRBJ2-7 | TRBV10-1 | many | CASRGLLADPYEQYF | TGCGCCAGCAGGGGCCTACTAGCGGACCCCTACGAGCAGTACTTC
TRBD2 | TRBJ2-3 | TRBV27 | - | CASSRRLAGADTQYF | TGTGCCAGCAGTCGAAGACTAGCGGGAGCAGATACGCAGTATTTT
TRBD2 | TRBJ2-3 | TRBV3-1 | many | CASSQDRGSNTDTQYF | TGTGCCAGCAGCCAAGATCGCGGGAGTAACACAGATACGCAGTATTTT
TRBD1 | TRBJ1-6 | TRBV20-1 | many | CSAGRDSDSPLHF | TGCAGTGCTGGCCGGGACAGCGATTCACCCCTCCACTTT
- | TRBJ1-1 | TRBV20-1 | many | CSARSDRMNTEAFF | TGCAGTGCTCGTTCCGACAGGATGAACACTGAAGCTTTCTTT
TRBD1 | TRBJ2-5 | TRBV9 | many | CASSDRDRGLRETQYF | TGTGCCAGCAGCGACAGGGACAGGGGTCTTCGGGAGACCCAGTACTTC
TRBD1 | TRBJ2-7 | TRBV5-1 | - | CASSNSGTGTYEQYF | TGCGCCAGCAGCAACTCCGGGACAGGCACCTACGAGCAGTACTTC
TRBD2 | TRBJ2-3 | TRBV10-3 | many | CAIRGSTSGSFDTQYF | TGTGCCATCAGGGGGAGCACTAGCGGGAGTTTCGATACGCAGTATTTT
TRBD2 | TRBJ2-2 | TRBV27 | few | CASSLRLAGTATGELFF | TGTGCCAGCAGTTTGCGACTAGCGGGAACGGCGACCGGGGAGCTGTTTTTT
TRBD1 | TRBJ2-7 | TRBV5-1 | - | CASSLWGQYEQYF | TGCGCCAGCAGCTTGTGGGGACAGTACGAGCAGTACTTC
TRBD2 | TRBJ2-2 | TRBV5-1 | many | CASSVSGSNTGELFF | TGCGCCAGCAGCGTTAGCGGGAGCAACACCGGGGAGCTGTTTTTT
TRBD2 | TRBJ2-5 | TRBV27 | many | CASSSGLAGEGETQYF | TGTGCCAGCAGTTCCGGACTAGCGGGAGAGGGAGAGACCCAGTACTTC
- | TRBJ2-3 | TRBV6-4 | many | CASSSGSTDTQYF | TGTGCCAGCAGTAGCGGGAGCACAGATACGCAGTATTTT
- | TRBJ2-5 | TRBV30 | - | CAWRIAGAGAQYF | TGTGCCTGGAGAATAGCAGGAGCCGGCGCCCAGTACTTC
- | TRBJ2-3 | TRBV7-2 | many | CASSSRTEGDTQYF | TGTGCCAGCAGCTCAAGGACGGAGGGAGATACGCAGTATTTT
- | TRBJ2-7 | TRBV27 | many | CASSLRGPLREQYF | TGTGCCAGCAGTTTGCGGGGACCCTTACGGGAGCAGTACTTC
TRBD1 | TRBJ1-1 | TRBV19 | few | CASSIDLGQENTEAFF | TGTGCCAGTAGTATAGATTTAGGACAGGAGAACACTGAAGCTTTCTTT
TRBD1 | TRBJ1-4 | TRBV6-1 | few | CASSLDRGANEKLFF | TGTGCCAGCAGTCTAGACAGGGGGGCTAATGAAAAACTGTTTTTT
TRBD1 | TRBJ2-7 | TRBV4-3 | few | CASSQTRTGGYEQYF | TGCGCCAGCAGCCAAACTCGGACAGGGGGCTACGAGCAGTACTTC
TRBD1 | TRBJ1-1 | TRBV2 | many | CASRDRYRGGAFF | TGTGCCAGCCGGGACAGATATCGAGGTGGAGCTTTCTTT
TRBD2 | TRBJ2-3 | TRBV4-1 | - | CASSQGWLAGADTQYF | TGCGCCAGCAGCCAAGGGTGGCTAGCGGGAGCAGATACGCAGTATTTT
- | TRBJ1-5 | TRBV6-1 | once | CASRSGNRPQHF | TGTGCCAGCAGGTCTGGGAATCGGCCCCAGCATTTT
- | TRBJ2-7 | TRBV5-6 | - | CASSFGPSSSYEQYF | TGTGCCAGCAGCTTCGGACCGAGCAGCTCCTACGAGCAGTACTTC
TRBD2 | TRBJ2-1 | TRBV6-2/TRBV6-3 | - | CASSGSSLAGTNEQFF | TGTGCCAGCAGTGGATCCTCACTAGCGGGAACGAATGAGCAGTTCTTC
- | TRBJ2-1 | TRBV30 | few | CAWRAFGGKYYNEQFF | TGTGCCTGGAGGGCCTTTGGGGGGAAATACTACAATGAGCAGTTCTTC
TRBD2 | TRBJ2-3 | TRBV2 | many | CASRDTSGYTDTQYF | TGTGCCAGCAGGGATACTAGCGGGTACACAGATACGCAGTATTTT